This TCR beta chain was captured in a study of control samples from healthy donors and cancer patients. Clones were read by immunoSEQ multiplex PCR, and TCRdb kept only the in-frame ones, dropping some. Found here are hundreds of thousands of clones, approximately 90% of them singletons; the top ten hold over 5.5%. This CDR3 has 20 residues. Sample: PBMCs. This TCR was sampled from a middle-aged man with head and neck cancer. This chain connects TRBV21-1 to TRBJ2-5; the table calls TRBD2, which could not be checked here. TRBV21-1 is tagged as a pseudogene. Here the CDR3 DNA reads TGTGCCAGCAGCAAAGTTAAGGGGACTAGCGGGAGGGGAAGCCAAGAGACCCAGTACTTC. Translated, it gives CASSKVKGTSGRGSQETQYF.